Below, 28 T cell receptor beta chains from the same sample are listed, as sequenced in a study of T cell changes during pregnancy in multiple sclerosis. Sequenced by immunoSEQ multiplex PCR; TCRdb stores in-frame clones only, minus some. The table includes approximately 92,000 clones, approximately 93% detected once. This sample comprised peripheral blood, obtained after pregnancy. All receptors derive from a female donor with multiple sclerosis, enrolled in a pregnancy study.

The CDR3 is CASSIEREPYNEQFF. The DNA for the CDR3 is TGTGCCAGCAGTATCGAGAGGGAACCCTACAATGAGCAGTTCTTC. The gene calls are TRBV28 and TRBJ2-1, with D possibly being TRBD2 (5 bases). The CDR3 runs 15 residues. Trimming took 5 bases from V and 2 from J, leaving 13 bases between them. CDR1 is MDHEN and CDR2 is SYDVKM in the germline V gene.

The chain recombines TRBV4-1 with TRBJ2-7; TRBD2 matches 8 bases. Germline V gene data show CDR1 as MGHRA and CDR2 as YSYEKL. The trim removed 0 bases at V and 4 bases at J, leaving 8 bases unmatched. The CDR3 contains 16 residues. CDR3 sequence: CASSQDFTGLVYEQYF. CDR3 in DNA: TGCGCCAGCAGCCAAGATTTCACGGGACTAGTTTACGAGCAGTACTTC.

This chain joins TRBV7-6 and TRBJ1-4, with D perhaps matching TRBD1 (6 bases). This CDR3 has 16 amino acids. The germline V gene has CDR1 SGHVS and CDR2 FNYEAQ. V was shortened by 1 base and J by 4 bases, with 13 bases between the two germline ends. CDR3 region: CASSLGGYRVNEKLFF. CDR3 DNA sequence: TGTGCCAGCAGCTTAGGGGGCTACAGGGTTAATGAAAAACTGTTTTTT.

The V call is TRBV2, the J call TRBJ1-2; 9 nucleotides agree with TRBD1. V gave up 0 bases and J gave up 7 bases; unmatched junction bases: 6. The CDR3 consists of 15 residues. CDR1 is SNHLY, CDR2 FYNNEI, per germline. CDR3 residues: CASSEAGQGSRGYTF. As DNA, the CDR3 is TGTGCCAGCAGTGAAGCGGGACAGGGTAGTCGTGGCTACACCTTC.

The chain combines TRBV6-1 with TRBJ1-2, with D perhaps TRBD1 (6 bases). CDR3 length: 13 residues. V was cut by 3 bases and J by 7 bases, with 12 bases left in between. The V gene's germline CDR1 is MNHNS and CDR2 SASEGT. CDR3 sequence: CASSEADSGGYTF. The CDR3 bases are TGTGCCAGCAGTGAGGCGGACAGCGGTGGCTACACCTTC.

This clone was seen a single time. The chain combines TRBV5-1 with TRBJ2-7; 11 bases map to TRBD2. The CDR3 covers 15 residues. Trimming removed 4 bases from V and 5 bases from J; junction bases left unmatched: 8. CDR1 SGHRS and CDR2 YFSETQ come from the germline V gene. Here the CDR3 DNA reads TGCGCCAGCAGCGGGTCAACTAGCGGGAGAGACGAGCAGTACTTC. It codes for CASSGSTSGRDEQYF.

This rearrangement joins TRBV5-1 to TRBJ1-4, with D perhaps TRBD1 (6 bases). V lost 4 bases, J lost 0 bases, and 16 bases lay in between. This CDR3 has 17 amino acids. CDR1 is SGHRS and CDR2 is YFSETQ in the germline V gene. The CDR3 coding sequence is TGCGCCAGCAGCGCGCAGGGGAGAGGGGCAACTAATGAAAAACTGTTTTTT. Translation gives CASSAQGRGATNEKLFF.

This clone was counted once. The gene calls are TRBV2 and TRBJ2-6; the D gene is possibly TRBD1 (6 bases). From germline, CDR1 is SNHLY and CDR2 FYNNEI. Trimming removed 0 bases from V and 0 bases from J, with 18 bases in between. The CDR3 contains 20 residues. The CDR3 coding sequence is TGTGCCAGCAGTGAAGCCCCCTACAGGGTACTACACTCTGGGGCCAACGTCCTGACTTTC. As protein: CASSEAPYRVLHSGANVLTF.

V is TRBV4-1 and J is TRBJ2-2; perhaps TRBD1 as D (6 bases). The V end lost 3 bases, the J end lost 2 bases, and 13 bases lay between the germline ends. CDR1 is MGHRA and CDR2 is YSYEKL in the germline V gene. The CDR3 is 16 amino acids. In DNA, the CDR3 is TGCGCCAGCAGCCAGACCAGGACAGCAAACACCGGGGAGCTGTTTTTT. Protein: CASSQTRTANTGELFF.

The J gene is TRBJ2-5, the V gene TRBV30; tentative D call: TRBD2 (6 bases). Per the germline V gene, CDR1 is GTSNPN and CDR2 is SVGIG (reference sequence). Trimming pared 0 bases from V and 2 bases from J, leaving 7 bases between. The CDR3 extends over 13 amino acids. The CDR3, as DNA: TGTGCCTGGAGTGTGGGACTTCAAGAGACCCAGTACTTC. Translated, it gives CAWSVGLQETQYF.

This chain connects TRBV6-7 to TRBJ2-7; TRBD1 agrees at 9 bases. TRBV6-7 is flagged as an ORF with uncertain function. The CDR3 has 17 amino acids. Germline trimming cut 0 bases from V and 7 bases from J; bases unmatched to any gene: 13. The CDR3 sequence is CASSYSARDRETGEQYF. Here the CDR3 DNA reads TGTGCCAGCAGTTACTCGGCCCGGGACAGGGAGACAGGGGAGCAGTACTTC.

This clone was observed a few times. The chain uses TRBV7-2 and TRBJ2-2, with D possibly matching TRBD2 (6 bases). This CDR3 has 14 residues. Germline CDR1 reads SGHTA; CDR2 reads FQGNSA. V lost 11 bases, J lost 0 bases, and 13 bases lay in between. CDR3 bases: TGTGCCTCGCGGGGAGGACCGAACACCGGGGAGCTGTTTTTT. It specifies CASRGGPNTGELFF.

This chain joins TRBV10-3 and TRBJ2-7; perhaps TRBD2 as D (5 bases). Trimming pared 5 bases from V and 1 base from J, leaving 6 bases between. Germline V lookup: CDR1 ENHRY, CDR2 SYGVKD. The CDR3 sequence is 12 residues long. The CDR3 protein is CAISSGSYEQYF. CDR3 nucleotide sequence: TGTGCCATCAGTTCGGGGTCCTACGAGCAGTACTTC.

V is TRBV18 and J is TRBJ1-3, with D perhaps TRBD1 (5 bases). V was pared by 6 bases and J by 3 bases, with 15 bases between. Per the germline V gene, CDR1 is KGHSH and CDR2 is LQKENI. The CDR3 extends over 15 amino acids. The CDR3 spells CASSPSRVVGNTIYF. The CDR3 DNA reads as TGTGCCAGCTCCCCGAGCAGGGTGGTTGGAAACACCATATATTTT.

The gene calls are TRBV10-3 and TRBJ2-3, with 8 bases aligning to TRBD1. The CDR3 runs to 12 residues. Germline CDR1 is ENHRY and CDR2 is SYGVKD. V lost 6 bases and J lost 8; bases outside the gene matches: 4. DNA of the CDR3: TGTGCCATCAGCGTTGACAGGGGTACGCAGTATTTT. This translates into CAISVDRGTQYF.

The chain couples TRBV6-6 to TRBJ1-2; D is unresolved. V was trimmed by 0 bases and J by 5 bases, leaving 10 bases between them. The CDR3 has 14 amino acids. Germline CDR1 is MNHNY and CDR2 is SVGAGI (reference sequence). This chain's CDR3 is CASSYSGRPYGYTF. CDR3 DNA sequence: TGTGCCAGCAGTTACTCCGGGAGGCCTTATGGCTACACCTTC.

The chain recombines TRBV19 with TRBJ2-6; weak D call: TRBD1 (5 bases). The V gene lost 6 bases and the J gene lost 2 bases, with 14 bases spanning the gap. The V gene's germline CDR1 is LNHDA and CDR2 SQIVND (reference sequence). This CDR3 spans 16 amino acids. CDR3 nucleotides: TGTGCCAGTAGGGGGCCAGGGTTCACTGGGGCCAACGTCCTGACTTTC. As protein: CASRGPGFTGANVLTF.

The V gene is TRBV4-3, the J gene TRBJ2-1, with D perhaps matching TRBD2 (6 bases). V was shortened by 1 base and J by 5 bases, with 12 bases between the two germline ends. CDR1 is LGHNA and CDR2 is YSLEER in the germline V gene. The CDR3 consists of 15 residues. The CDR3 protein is CASSQGRGANNEQFF. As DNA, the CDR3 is TGCGCCAGCAGCCAAGGGAGGGGAGCTAACAATGAGCAGTTCTTC.

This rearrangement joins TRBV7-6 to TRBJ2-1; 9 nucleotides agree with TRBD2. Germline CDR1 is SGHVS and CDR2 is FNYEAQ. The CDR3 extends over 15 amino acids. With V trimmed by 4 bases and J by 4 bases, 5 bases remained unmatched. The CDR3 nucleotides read TGTGCCAGCAGCTGGCGGGGGGGACCTTACAATGAGCAGTTCTTC. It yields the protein CASSWRGGPYNEQFF.

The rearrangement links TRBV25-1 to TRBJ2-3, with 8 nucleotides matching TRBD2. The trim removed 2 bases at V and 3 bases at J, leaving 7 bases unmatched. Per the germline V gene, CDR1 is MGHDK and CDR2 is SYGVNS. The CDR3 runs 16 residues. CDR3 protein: CASSETGRGQTDTQYF. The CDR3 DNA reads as TGTGCCAGCAGTGAAACCGGGAGGGGCCAAACAGATACGCAGTATTTT.

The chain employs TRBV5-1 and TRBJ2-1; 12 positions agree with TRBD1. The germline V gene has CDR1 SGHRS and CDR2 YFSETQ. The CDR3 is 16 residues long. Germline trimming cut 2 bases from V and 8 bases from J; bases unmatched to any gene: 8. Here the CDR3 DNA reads TGCGCCAGCAGCTTAGGGACAGGGGGCTTATTCCATGAGCAGTTCTTC. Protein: CASSLGTGGLFHEQFF.

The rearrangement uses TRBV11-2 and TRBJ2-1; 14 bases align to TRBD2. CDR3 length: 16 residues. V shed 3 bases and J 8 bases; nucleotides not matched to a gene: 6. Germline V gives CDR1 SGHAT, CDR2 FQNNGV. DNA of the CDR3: TGTGCCAGCAGCTTGGCGGGACTAGCGGGAGTTGATGAGCAGTTCTTC. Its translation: CASSLAGLAGVDEQFF.

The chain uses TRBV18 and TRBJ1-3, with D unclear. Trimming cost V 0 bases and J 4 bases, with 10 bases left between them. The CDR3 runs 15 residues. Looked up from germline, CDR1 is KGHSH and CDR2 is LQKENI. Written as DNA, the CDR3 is TGTGCCAGCTCACCACCGGGGAGTCTGGGAAACACCATATATTTT. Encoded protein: CASSPPGSLGNTIYF.

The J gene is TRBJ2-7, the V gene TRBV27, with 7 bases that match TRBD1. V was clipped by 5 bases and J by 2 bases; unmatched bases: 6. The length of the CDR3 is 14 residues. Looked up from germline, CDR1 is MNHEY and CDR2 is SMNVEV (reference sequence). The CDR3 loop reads CASSPPDRAYEQYF. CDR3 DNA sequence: TGTGCCAGCAGTCCGCCTGACAGGGCCTACGAGCAGTACTTC.

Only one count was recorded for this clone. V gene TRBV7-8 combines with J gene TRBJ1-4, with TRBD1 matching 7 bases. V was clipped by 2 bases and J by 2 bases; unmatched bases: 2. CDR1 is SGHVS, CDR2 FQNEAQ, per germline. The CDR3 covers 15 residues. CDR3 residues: CASSLLQGTNEKLFF. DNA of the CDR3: TGTGCCAGCAGCTTACTACAGGGGACTAATGAAAAACTGTTTTTT.

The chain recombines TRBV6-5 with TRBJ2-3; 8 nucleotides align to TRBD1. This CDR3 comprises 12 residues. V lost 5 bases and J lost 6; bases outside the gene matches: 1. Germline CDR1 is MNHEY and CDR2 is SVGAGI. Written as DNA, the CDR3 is TGTGCCAGCAGTGCAGGGGGCGATACGCAGTATTTT. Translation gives CASSAGGDTQYF.

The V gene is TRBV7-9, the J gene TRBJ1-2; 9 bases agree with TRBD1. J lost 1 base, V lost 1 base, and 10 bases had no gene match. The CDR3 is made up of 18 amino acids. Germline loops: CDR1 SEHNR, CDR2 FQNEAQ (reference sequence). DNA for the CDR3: TGTGCCAGCAGCTTAGGATTTCGGGACAGGGTGAGTAACTATGGCTACACCTTC. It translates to CASSLGFRDRVSNYGYTF.

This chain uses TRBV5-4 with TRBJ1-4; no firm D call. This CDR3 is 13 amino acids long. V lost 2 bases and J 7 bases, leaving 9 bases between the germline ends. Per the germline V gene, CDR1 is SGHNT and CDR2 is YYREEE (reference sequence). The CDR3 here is CASSFPGGEKLFF. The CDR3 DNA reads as TGTGCCAGCAGCTTTCCAGGTGGTGAAAAACTGTTTTTT.